This T cell receptor beta chain was observed in a study of CD8+ T cells in alopecia areata. For the study at large: Percentage of affected scalp area was the basis on which treated patients' severity was scored.

Sequencing templates came from extracted RNA that was reverse transcribed into cDNA. Generated by immunoSEQ multiplex PCR, the TCRdb table keeps only in-frame clones and is missing some. Among approximately 170,000 clones listed, 45% to 75% were seen once. Study-level results: Scalp sequencing captures resident alphabeta T cells of normal skin too. Many expanded lesional clones persisted in scalp and blood during tofacitinib treatment. Tofacitinib yielded significantly lower scalp clonality and fewer expanded CD8+ clones among the top 100.

Notes on this clone: As yet, its antigen is unknown.

Treatment here: oral pan-JAK inhibitor, 5-10 mg twice daily. Trimming removed 6 bases from V and 2 bases from J; junction bases left unmatched: 10. This CDR3 region has 16 residues. Germline V gene data show CDR1 as MDHEN and CDR2 as SYDVKM. V is TRBV28 and J is TRBJ2-3, with 8 bases lining up with TRBD2. This clonotype was sampled from a human donor with alopecia areata. Sequencing used CD4+ T cells sorted from blood, obtained at week 4, from a patient treated with tofacitinib. The CDR3 DNA reads TGTGCCAGCAGCGACGTTAGCGGGACTTTCACAGATACGCAGTATTTT. Its translation is CASSDVSGTFTDTQYF. The whole variable domain, remainder taken from reference TRBV28 and TRBJ2-3, is DVKVTQSSRYLVKRTGEKVFLECVQDMDHENMFWYRQDPGLGLRLIYFSYDVKMKEKGDIPEGYSVSREKKERFSLILESASTNQTSMYLCASSDVSGTFTDTQYFGPGTRLTVL.